Sequencing of this T cell receptor beta chain was carried out in a study of blood T cells in healthy people across ages. It was with a sample-barcoded 5' primer and a J-beta primer mix that a second PCR of roughly 6 to 12 cycles was run. MiXCR was run by TCRdb on the 5' RACE reads, yielding one entry per CDR3 protein. The sample includes about 1.7 million distinct CDR3 sequences, roughly 30% of them seen just once. Donors were systemically healthy Caucasian individuals from Russia aged roughly 6 to 100 years. This clonotype has a count of ten or more. Specimen: blood. This clonotype was obtained from a woman aged 25-40 years in good health.

The CDR3 DNA reads as TGTGCCGGAGGCAGGACAGTTGGGGCCAACGTCCTGACTTTC. As protein: CAGGRTVGANVLTF. The chain joins TRBV7-9 to TRBJ2-6, with a tentative D call TRBD1 (6 bases). Germline V gene sequence: CDR1 SEHNR, CDR2 FQNEAQ (reference sequence). The CDR3 totals 14 residues. Trimming removed 11 bases from V and 3 bases from J, with 14 bases in between.